Listed below are T cell receptor beta chains from one sample, sequenced in a study of cytomegalovirus exposure and HLA in healthy donors. Method: immunoSEQ multiplex PCR; TCRdb's copy keeps in-frame clones and lacks some. This sample yields roughly 200,000 clones, of which 65% to 90% are seen a single time; around 0.34% belongs to the top ten. The sequenced sample consisted of PBMCs. The receptors here all came from a woman under 40 in good health and CMV-seronegative. Each CDR3 is given with its conserved first and last residue.

j_gene: TRBJ2-3; v_gene: TRBV5-1; CDR3aa: CASSPPQGGDTQYF
j_gene: TRBJ2-7; v_gene: TRBV9; CDR3aa: CASSPLSGSDEQYF
j_gene: TRBJ2-1; v_gene: TRBV4-1; CDR3aa: CASSHTGRLASYNEQFF
j_gene: TRBJ2-5; v_gene: TRBV7-8; CDR3aa: CASSATRTFQETQYF
j_gene: TRBJ2-3; v_gene: TRBV7-8; CDR3aa: CASSLLGGAGEPSTDTQYF
j_gene: TRBJ2-1; v_gene: TRBV5-1; CDR3aa: CASSLAASGRLYNEQFF
j_gene: TRBJ1-1; v_gene: TRBV5-5; CDR3aa: CASSFRGRGTEAFF
j_gene: TRBJ2-7; v_gene: TRBV27; CDR3aa: CASSLSSGYEQYF
j_gene: TRBJ2-7; v_gene: TRBV28; CDR3aa: CASSFGLAGTYEQYF
j_gene: TRBJ1-1; v_gene: TRBV6-6; CDR3aa: CATEGGSYTEAFF
j_gene: TRBJ2-2; v_gene: TRBV15; CDR3aa: CATSRETGRGGELFF
j_gene: TRBJ2-3; v_gene: TRBV6-4; CDR3aa: CASSRRAADTQYF
j_gene: TRBJ2-2; v_gene: TRBV27; CDR3aa: CASSLWQGTGELFF